This T cell receptor (beta chain) was observed in a study of blood T cell repertoires in COVID-19. CDR1 is LNHDA and CDR2 is SQIVND in the germline V gene (reference sequence). The J segment lost 0 bases and the V segment lost 6 bases, leaving 10 bases of the junction unmatched. CDR3 size: 16 residues. The data were produced by immunoSEQ multiplex PCR, yet TCRdb's version contains in-frame clones alone and is incomplete. Among nearly 400,000 clones listed, just under 90% were seen once. The source of this sequence is a woman between 25 and 40 years old who had recovered from COVID-19. Sequenced: PBMCs or T cells enriched from blood (not recorded which). This chain links TRBV19 with TRBJ2-5; 7 nucleotides line up with TRBD2. The CDR3 DNA sequence: TGTGCCAGTAGACCCCGAGGGGAGGGATACCAAGAGACCCAGTACTTC. Its protein product is CASRPRGEGYQETQYF. Drawing the rest from reference TRBV19 and TRBJ2-5, the complete variable domain is DGGITQSPKYLFRKEGQNVTLSCEQNLNHDAMYWYRQDPGQGLRLIYYSQIVNDFQKGDIAEGYSVSREKKESFPLTVTSAQKNPTAFYLCASRPRGEGYQETQYFGPGTRLLVL.